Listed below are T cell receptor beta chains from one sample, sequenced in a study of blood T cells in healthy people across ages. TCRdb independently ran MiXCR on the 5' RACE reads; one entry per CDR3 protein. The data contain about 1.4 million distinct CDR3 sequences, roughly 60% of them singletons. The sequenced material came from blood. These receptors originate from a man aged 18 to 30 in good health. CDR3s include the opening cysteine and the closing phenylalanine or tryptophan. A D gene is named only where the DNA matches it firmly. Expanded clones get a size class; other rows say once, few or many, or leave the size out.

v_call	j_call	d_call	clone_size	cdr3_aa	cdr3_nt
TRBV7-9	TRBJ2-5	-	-	CASSLKGRAETQYF	TGTGCCAGCAGCTTAAAGGGTAGGGCAGAGACCCAGTACTTC
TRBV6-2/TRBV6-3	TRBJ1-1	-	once	CASRYSAVNTEAFF	TGTGCCAGCAGGTACAGTGCAGTGAACACTGAAGCTTTCTTT
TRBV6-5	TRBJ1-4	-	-	CASSGGRANEKLFF	TGTGCCAGCAGCGGCGGGAGAGCTAATGAAAAACTGTTTTTT
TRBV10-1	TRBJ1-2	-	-	CASSDEFDDGYTF	TGCGCCAGCAGTGACGAATTCGACGATGGCTACACCTTC
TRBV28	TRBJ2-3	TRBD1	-	CASSLAQGADTQYF	TGTGCCAGCAGTTTAGCACAGGGGGCAGATACGCAGTATTTT
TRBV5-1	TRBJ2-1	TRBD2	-	CASSLEWVSSGSSNEQFF	TGCGCCAGCAGCTTGGAATGGGTCTCTAGCGGGAGTTCGAATGAGCAGTTCTTC
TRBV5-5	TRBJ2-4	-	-	CASSPGVAKNIQYF	TGTGCCAGCAGCCCAGGAGTAGCCAAAAACATTCAGTACTTC
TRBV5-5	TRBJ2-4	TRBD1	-	CASSTLTGGIQYF	TGTGCCAGCAGCACCCTGACAGGGGGCATTCAGTACTTC
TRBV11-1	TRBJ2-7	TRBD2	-	CASSCQRGGHHEQYF	TGTGCCAGCAGCTGCCAGCGGGGGGGCCACCACGAGCAGTACTTC
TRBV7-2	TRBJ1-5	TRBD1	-	CASSPEARGLQPQHF	TGTGCCAGCAGCCCAGAGGCCAGGGGGCTTCAGCCCCAGCATTTT
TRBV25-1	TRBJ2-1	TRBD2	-	CASSFYSRAGGEQFF	TGTGCCAGCAGCTTCTACTCGAGAGCGGGAGGTGAGCAGTTCTTC
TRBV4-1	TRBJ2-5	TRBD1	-	CASSQDPGQVQETQYF	TGCGCCAGCAGCCAAGATCCGGGACAGGTGCAAGAGACCCAGTACTTC
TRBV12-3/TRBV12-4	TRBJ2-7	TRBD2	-	CASGTSGSFYEQYF	TGTGCCAGCGGAACTAGCGGGAGTTTCTACGAGCAGTACTTC
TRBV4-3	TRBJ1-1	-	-	CASSQAGRSEAFF	TGCGCCAGCAGCCAAGCCGGGAGAAGTGAAGCTTTCTTT
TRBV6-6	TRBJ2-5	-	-	CASSIRDDQETQYF	TGTGCCAGCAGTATCAGGGACGACCAAGAGACCCAGTACTTC
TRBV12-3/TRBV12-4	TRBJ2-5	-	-	CASSLSSLVQETQYF	TGTGCCAGCAGTTTAAGCTCACTAGTCCAAGAGACCCAGTACTTC
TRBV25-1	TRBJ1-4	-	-	CASSDAGQERLFF	TGTGCCAGCAGTGACGCGGGACAAGAGAGACTGTTTTTT
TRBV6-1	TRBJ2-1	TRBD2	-	CASSEGGASGRRYNEQFF	TGTGCCAGCAGTGAAGGGGGGGCTAGCGGGAGGAGGTACAATGAGCAGTTCTTC
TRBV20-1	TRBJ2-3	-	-	CSAEGVRSTQYF	TGCAGTGCCGAGGGGGTGAGGAGCACGCAGTATTTT
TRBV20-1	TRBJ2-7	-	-	CSARQGGDEQYF	TGCAGTGCTAGACAGGGCGGCGACGAGCAGTACTTC
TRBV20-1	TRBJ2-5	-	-	CSARDEFGTQYF	TGCAGTGCTAGAGACGAGTTTGGGACCCAGTACTTC
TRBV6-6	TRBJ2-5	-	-	CASSYSTGRLGTQYF	TGTGCCAGCAGTTACTCGACGGGACGATTGGGGACCCAGTACTTC
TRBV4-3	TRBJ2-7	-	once	CASSQDPYSYNEQYF	TGCGCCAGCAGCCAAGATCCCTACTCCTACAATGAGCAGTACTTC
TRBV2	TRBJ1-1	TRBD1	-	CASSEGTGGTEAFF	TGTGCCAGCAGTGAGGGGACAGGGGGCACTGAAGCTTTCTTT
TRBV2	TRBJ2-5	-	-	CAGNRVGETQYF	TGTGCCGGGAACCGAGTTGGAGAGACCCAGTACTTC
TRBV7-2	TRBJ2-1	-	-	CASNSLGRFHNEQFF	TGTGCCAGCAACAGCTTAGGCAGGTTCCATAATGAGCAGTTCTTC
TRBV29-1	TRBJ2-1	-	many	CSVVMLSDEQFF	TGCAGCGTTGTGATGTTGTCGGATGAGCAGTTCTTC
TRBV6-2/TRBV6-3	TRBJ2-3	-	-	CASSYRSGSGSTDTQYF	TGTGCCAGCAGTTACCGGTCCGGTAGCGGAAGCACAGATACGCAGTATTTT
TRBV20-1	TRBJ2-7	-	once	CSARKWAASSYEQYF	TGCAGTGCTAGGAAGTGGGCAGCCTCCTCCTACGAGCAGTACTTC
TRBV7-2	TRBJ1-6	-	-	CASSPGGPVHSPLHF	TGTGCCAGCAGCCCGGGGGGTCCAGTTCATTCACCCCTCCACTTT
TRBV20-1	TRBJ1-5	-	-	CSARGRNQPQHF	TGCAGTGCTAGAGGACGGAATCAGCCCCAGCATTTT
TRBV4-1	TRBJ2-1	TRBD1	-	CASSHQGDYNEQFF	TGCGCCAGCAGCCATCAGGGGGACTACAATGAGCAGTTCTTC
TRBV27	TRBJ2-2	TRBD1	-	CASSSFSTGTGELFF	TGTGCCAGCAGTTCATTTTCGACAGGGACCGGGGAGCTGTTTTTT
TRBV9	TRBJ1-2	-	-	CARRVGYGYTF	TGTGCCAGACGGGTGGGCTATGGCTACACCTTC
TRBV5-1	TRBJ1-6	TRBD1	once	CASRGQDNSPLHF	TGCGCCAGCAGAGGACAGGATAATTCACCCCTCCACTTT
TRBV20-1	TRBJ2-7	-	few	CSAHHPVFLYEQYF	TGCAGTGCTCACCATCCCGTGTTTCTCTACGAGCAGTACTTC
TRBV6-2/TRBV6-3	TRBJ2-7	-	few	CASRTTAYEQYF	TGTGCCAGCAGAACCACAGCCTACGAGCAGTACTTC
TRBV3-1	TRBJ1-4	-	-	CASSQLGEGAKLFF	TGTGCCAGCAGCCAATTAGGAGAGGGAGCGAAACTGTTTTTT
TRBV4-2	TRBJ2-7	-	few	CASSQDRRWRGPYEQYF	TGTGCCAGCAGCCAAGATCGCCGTTGGAGGGGACCATACGAGCAGTACTTC
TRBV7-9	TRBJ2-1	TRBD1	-	CASSSGGRMGQFF	TGTGCCAGCAGCTCAGGGGGACGGATGGGGCAGTTCTTC
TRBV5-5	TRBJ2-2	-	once	CASNLEGIVAGELFF	TGTGCCAGCAACTTGGAGGGGATAGTAGCCGGGGAGCTGTTTTTT
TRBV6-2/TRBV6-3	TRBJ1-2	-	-	CASSYRLRDNYGYTF	TGTGCCAGCAGTTACCGTTTGCGGGACAACTATGGCTACACCTTC
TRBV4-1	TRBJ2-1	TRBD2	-	CASSQLPGGLNEQFF	TGCGCCAGCAGCCAGCTTCCGGGGGGGCTTAATGAGCAGTTCTTC
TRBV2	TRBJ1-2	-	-	CAGNYLPPRVDGYTF	TGTGCCGGCAACTACCTTCCTCCCAGGGTGGATGGCTACACCTTC
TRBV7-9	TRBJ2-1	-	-	CASSFSGQRQFF	TGTGCCAGCAGCTTTTCCGGTCAGAGGCAGTTCTTC
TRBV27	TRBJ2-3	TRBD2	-	CASRPHPSRGVPDTQYF	TGTGCCAGCAGGCCCCACCCTAGCCGGGGGGTTCCAGATACGCAGTATTTT
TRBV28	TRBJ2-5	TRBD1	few	CASSLTGEGQETQYF	TGTGCCAGCAGTTTGACAGGGGAAGGTCAAGAGACCCAGTACTTC
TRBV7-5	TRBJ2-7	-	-	CISVPGIPLGDSYEQYF	-
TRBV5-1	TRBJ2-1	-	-	CASSLAILDTYNEQFF	TGCGCCAGCAGCTTGGCGATTCTAGATACCTACAATGAGCAGTTCTTC
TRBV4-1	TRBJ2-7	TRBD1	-	CASSQRTGGMHEQYF	TGCGCCAGCAGCCAACGAACAGGGGGCATGCACGAGCAGTACTTC
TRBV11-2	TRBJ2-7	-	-	CASRSGFGTLNEQYF	TGTGCCAGCAGGTCCGGCTTTGGGACACTCAACGAGCAGTACTTC
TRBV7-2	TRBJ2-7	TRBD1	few	CASSPQGVRIDEQYF	TGTGCCAGCAGCCCACAGGGGGTGAGGATTGACGAGCAGTACTTC
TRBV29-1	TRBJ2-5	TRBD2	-	CSVELRGVLLETQYF	TGCAGCGTTGAGCTGCGGGGGGTCCTGTTGGAGACCCAGTACTTC
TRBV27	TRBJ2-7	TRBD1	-	CASSSRGTGFVSAASGNYEQYF	TGTGCCAGCAGTTCTCGAGGGACAGGGTTCGTATCCGCAGCGTCGGGGAACTACGAGCAGTACTTC
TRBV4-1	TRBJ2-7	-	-	CASSQETQYEQYF	TGCGCCAGCAGCCAAGAGACACAGTACGAGCAGTACTTC
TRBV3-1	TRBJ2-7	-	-	CASSQGLSRDEQYF	TGTGCCAGCAGCCAAGGCCTTAGTCGCGACGAGCAGTACTTC
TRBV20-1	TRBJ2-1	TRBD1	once	CSARRDRPYEQFF	TGCAGTGCTAGACGGGACAGACCCTACGAGCAGTTCTTC
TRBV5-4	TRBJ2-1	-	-	CASSSWANEQFF	TGTGCCAGCAGCTCGTGGGCCAATGAGCAGTTCTTC
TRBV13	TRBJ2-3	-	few	CASSGIGDQDTQYF	TGTGCCAGCAGCGGAATTGGGGACCAAGATACGCAGTATTTT
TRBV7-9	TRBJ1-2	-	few	CASSSPGKGGYGYTF	TGTGCCAGCAGCTCCCCAGGCAAGGGTGGCTATGGCTACACCTTC